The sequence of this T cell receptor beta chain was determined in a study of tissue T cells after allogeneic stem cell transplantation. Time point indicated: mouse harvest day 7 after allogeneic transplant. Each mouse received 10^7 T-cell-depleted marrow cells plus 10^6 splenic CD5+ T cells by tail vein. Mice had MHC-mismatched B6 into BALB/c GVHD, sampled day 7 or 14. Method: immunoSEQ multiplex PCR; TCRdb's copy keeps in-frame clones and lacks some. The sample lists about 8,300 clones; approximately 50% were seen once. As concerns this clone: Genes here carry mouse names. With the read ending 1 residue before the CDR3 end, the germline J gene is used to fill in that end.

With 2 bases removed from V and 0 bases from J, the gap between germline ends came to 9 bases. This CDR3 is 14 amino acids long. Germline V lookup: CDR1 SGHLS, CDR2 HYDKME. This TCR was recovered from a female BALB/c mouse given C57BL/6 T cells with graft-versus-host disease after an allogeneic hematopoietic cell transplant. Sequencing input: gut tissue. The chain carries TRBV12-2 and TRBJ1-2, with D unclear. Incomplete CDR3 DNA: TGTGCCAGCTCTCCCTCACAAGCAAACTCCGACTACACC. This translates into CASSPSQANSDYT. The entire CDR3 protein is CASSPSQANSDYTF.